A selection of T cell receptor beta chains follows, all from one sample in a study of naive and memory T cell subsets. Each CDR3 protein gets one entry after TCRdb re-called the 5' RACE reads with MiXCR. Found here are roughly 48,000 distinct CDR3 sequences, approximately 4.5% of them singletons; the top ten hold around 0.88%. These receptors all stem from a female donor in good health. Each CDR3 is given with its conserved first and last residue. The order of the fields is D gene, V gene, clone size, J gene, CDR3 protein, CDR3 DNA. D genes are given only for firm matches. Only some rows state a clone size, as once, few, many or a class for expanded clones.

>TRBD2|TRBV7-9|few|TRBJ2-1
CASSGASGSSYNEQFF
TGTGCCAGCAGCGGCGCTAGCGGGAGCTCCTACAATGAGCAGTTCTTC
>-|TRBV29-1|many|TRBJ1-2
CSVMAGYRDGYTF
TGCAGCGTTATGGCAGGGTATCGGGATGGCTACACCTTC
>TRBD1|TRBV12-3/TRBV12-4|many|TRBJ2-7
CASRDPGQGFKQYF
TGTGCCAGCAGAGACCCGGGACAGGGTTTTAAGCAGTACTTC
>-|TRBV5-1|-|TRBJ2-2
CASSLAWGLTGELFF
TGCGCCAGCAGCTTGGCCTGGGGGCTCACCGGGGAGCTGTTTTTT
>-|TRBV5-5|-|TRBJ1-5
CASSFTQVFNQPQHF
TGTGCCAGCAGCTTTACCCAGGTTTTCAATCAGCCCCAGCATTTT
>TRBD1|TRBV5-1|few|TRBJ2-3
CASSWNRGVDRTDTQYF
TGCGCCAGCAGCTGGAACAGGGGGGTGGATCGCACAGATACGCAGTATTTT
>TRBD2|TRBV20-1|many|TRBJ2-3
CSARGSGRPDTQYF
TGCAGTGCTAGAGGGAGCGGGAGACCAGATACGCAGTATTTT
>-|TRBV29-1|many|TRBJ2-2
CSVENPLGSGELFF
TGCAGCGTTGAAAATCCCCTAGGGTCCGGGGAGCTGTTTTTT
>TRBD1|TRBV13|many|TRBJ2-1
CASSLARGQGQFF
TGTGCCAGCAGCTTAGCTAGGGGACAGGGGCAGTTCTTC
>-|TRBV11-2|many|TRBJ2-2
CASSASLYTGELFF
TGTGCCAGCAGCGCTTCACTCTACACCGGGGAGCTGTTTTTT
>-|TRBV7-8|many|TRBJ2-7
CASSLDVWRGRSYEQYF
TGTGCCAGCAGCTTAGATGTCTGGCGAGGGAGGTCCTACGAGCAGTACTTC
>-|TRBV7-9|many|TRBJ1-5
CASSLEDGFEFSQPQHF
TGTGCCAGCAGCTTAGAGGATGGGTTTGAGTTTTCTCAGCCCCAGCATTTT
>TRBD2|TRBV6-2/TRBV6-3|many|TRBJ2-7
CASTYPTSGRYEQYF
TGTGCCAGCACTTACCCGACTAGCGGGCGCTACGAGCAGTACTTC
>-|TRBV12-3/TRBV12-4|many|TRBJ1-4
CASSPNEKLFF
TGTGCCAGCAGCCCCAATGAAAAACTGTTTTTT
>TRBD2|TRBV5-1|many|TRBJ2-1
CASSATGTSGILSQQFF
TGCGCCAGCAGCGCCACCGGGACTAGCGGGATCCTCTCCCAGCAGTTCTTC
>TRBD2|TRBV6-6|many|TRBJ2-3
CASSKSGELSTDTQYF
TGTGCCAGCAGTAAAAGCGGGGAGCTCTCCACAGATACGCAGTATTTT
>-|TRBV7-2|many|TRBJ2-5
CASSLAVSPIETQYF
TGTGCCAGCAGCTTAGCCGTCTCTCCTATAGAGACCCAGTACTTC
>TRBD1|TRBV5-1|many|TRBJ1-2
CASSLLTGYREGYTF
TGCGCCAGCAGCTTGTTGACAGGGTATCGAGAGGGCTACACCTTC
>-|TRBV6-5|-|TRBJ1-2
CASSYSRDSNYGDTF
TGTGCCAGCAGTTACTCGAGAGACAGCAACTATGGCGACACCTTC
>-|TRBV7-6|many|TRBJ1-1
CASSLGGVDTEAFF
TGTGCCAGCAGCTTGGGAGGGGTGGACACTGAAGCTTTCTTT
>TRBD2|TRBV5-6|many|TRBJ2-1
CASSRRTSGEQFF
TGTGCCAGCAGCCGGAGGACTAGCGGCGAGCAGTTCTTC
>-|TRBV28|many|TRBJ2-7
CASSLGLSPYEQYF
TGTGCCAGCAGTTTAGGGCTATCACCCTACGAGCAGTACTTC
>TRBD2|TRBV4-3|many|TRBJ2-1
CASSQEGLAPRNEQFF
TGCGCCAGCAGCCAAGAGGGACTAGCGCCGAGGAATGAGCAGTTCTTC
>-|TRBV7-9|many|TRBJ2-3
CASSLGAGLIDTQYF
TGTGCCAGCAGCTTAGGGGCGGGGCTGATAGATACGCAGTATTTT
>-|TRBV20-1|many|TRBJ1-4
CSAREIRAIEKLFF
TGCAGTGCTAGAGAGATCCGGGCAATCGAAAAACTGTTTTTT
>-|TRBV15|many|TRBJ2-2
CATGEHTGELFF
TGTGCCACCGGGGAGCACACCGGGGAGCTGTTTTTT
>TRBD2|TRBV2|many|TRBJ2-3
CASSETSGRANTQYF
TGTGCCAGCAGTGAGACTAGCGGGAGGGCCAATACGCAGTATTTT
>-|TRBV2|-|TRBJ2-7
CASSEGYLSYEQYF
TGTGCCAGCAGTGAAGGCTACCTATCCTACGAGCAGTACTTC
>-|TRBV6-6|many|TRBJ2-3
CASSSPRGTGDTQYF
TGTGCCAGCAGTTCCCCCCGCGGGACGGGGGATACGCAGTATTTT
>TRBD1|TRBV7-9|many|TRBJ2-1
CASTWDRENFFTNEQFF
TGTGCCAGCACCTGGGACAGGGAAAATTTCTTCACCAATGAGCAGTTCTTC
>-|TRBV7-8|-|TRBJ2-1
CASSLGGLQNYNEQFF
TGTGCCAGCAGCTTAGGGGGACTGCAAAATTACAATGAGCAGTTCTTC
>-|TRBV6-2/TRBV6-3|many|TRBJ2-6
CASSRGRSSGANVLTF
TGTGCCAGCAGCCGCGGACGGAGCTCTGGGGCCAACGTCCTGACTTTC
>TRBD2|TRBV28|many|TRBJ2-3
CASSLGGSYTDTQYF
TGTGCCAGCAGTTTGGGAGGGTCTTACACAGATACGCAGTATTTT
>TRBD2|TRBV28|-|TRBJ2-1
CASSHGLAGVNSYNEQFF
TGTGCCAGCAGTCATGGACTAGCGGGAGTGAACTCCTACAATGAGCAGTTCTTC
>TRBD1|TRBV20-1|many|TRBJ1-3
CSARGQGSRNTIYF
TGCAGTGCTAGGGGACAGGGTTCACGAAACACCATATATTTT
>-|TRBV7-9|many|TRBJ2-3
CASSPVRETQYF
TGTGCCAGCAGTCCAGTTCGGGAAACGCAGTATTTT
>TRBD1|TRBV19|many|TRBJ1-5
CATRQDRGNQPQHF
TGTGCCACCCGACAAGACAGGGGGAATCAGCCCCAGCATTTT